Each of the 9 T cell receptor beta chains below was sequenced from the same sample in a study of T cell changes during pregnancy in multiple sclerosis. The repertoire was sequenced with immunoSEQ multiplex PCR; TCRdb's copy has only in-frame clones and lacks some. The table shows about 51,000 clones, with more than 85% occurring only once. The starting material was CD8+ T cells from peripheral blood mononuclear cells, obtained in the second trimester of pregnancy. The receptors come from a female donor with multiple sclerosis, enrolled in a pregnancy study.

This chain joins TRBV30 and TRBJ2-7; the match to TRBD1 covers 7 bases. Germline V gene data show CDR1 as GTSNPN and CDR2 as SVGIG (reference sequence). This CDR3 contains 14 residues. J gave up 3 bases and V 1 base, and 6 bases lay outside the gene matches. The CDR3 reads CAWSEVDRNYEQYF. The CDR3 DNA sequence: TGTGCCTGGAGTGAGGTGGACAGGAACTACGAGCAGTACTTC. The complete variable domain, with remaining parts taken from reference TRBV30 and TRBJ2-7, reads SQTIHQWPATLVQPVGSPLSLECTVEGTSNPNLYWYRQAAGRGLQLLFYSVGIGQISSEVPQNLSASRPQDRQFILSSKKLLLSDSGFYLCAWSEVDRNYEQYFGPGTRLTVT.

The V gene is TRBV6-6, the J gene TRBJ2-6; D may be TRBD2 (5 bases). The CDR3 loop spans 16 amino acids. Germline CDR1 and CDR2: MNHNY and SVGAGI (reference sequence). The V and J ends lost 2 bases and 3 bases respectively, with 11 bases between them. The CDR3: CASSYGLEGGANVLTF. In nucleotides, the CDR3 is TGTGCCAGCAGTTACGGTCTTGAGGGTGGGGCCAACGTCCTGACTTTC.

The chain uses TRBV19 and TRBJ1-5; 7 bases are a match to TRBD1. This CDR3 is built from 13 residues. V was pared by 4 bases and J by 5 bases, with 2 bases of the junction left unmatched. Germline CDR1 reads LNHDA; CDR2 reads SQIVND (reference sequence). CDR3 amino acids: CASSRQGDQPQHF. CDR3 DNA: TGTGCCAGTAGTAGGCAGGGGGATCAGCCCCAGCATTTT.

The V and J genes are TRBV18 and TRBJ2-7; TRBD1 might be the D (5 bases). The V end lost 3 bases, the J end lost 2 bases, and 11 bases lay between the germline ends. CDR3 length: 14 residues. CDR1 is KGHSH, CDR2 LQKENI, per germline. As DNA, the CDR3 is TGTGCCAGCTCACCGCCGACAGCTCCCTACGAGCAGTACTTC. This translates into CASSPPTAPYEQYF.

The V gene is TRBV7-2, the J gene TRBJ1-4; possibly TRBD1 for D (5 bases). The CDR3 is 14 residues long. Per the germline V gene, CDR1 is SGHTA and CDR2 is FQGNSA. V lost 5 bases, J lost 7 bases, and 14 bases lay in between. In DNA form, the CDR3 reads TGTGCCAGCAGCCCTTTCCAGGGAAGTGAAAAACTGTTTTTT. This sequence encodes CASSPFQGSEKLFF. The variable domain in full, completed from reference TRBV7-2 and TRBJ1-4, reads GAGVSQSPSNKVTEKGKDVELRCDPISGHTALYWYRQSLGQGLEFLIYFQGNSAPDKSGLPSDRFSAERTGGSVSTLTIQRTQQEDSAVYLCASSPFQGSEKLFFGSGTQLSVL.

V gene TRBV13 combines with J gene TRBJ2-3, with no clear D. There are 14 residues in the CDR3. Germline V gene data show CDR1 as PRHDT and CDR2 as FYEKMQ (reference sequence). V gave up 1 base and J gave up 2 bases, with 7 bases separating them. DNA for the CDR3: TGTGCCAGCAGCTTAGCTCCTTACACAGATACGCAGTATTTT. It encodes CASSLAPYTDTQYF.

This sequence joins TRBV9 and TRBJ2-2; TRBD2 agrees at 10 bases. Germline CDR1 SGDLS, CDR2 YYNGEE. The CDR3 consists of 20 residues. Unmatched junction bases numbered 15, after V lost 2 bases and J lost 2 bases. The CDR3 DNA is TGTGCCAGCAGCGTCCCCGGAAAAGCTAGCGGGGGACTTAACACCGGGGAGCTGTTTTTT. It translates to CASSVPGKASGGLNTGELFF.

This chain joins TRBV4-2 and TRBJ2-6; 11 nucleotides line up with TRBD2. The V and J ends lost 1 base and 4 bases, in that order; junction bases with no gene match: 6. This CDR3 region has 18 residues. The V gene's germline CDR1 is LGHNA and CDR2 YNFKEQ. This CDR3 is CASSQVLAGGQGANVLTF. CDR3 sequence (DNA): TGTGCCAGCAGCCAAGTTTTAGCGGGGGGGCAAGGGGCCAACGTCCTGACTTTC.

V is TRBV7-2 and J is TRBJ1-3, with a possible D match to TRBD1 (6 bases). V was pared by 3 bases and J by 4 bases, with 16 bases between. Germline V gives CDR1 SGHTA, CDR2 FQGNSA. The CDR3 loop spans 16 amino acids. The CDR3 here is CASSFPGGLKGNTIYF. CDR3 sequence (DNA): TGTGCCAGCAGCTTCCCCGGGGGGCTGAAGGGAAACACCATATATTTT. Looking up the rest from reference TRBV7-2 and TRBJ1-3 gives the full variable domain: GAGVSQSPSNKVTEKGKDVELRCDPISGHTALYWYRQSLGQGLEFLIYFQGNSAPDKSGLPSDRFSAERTGGSVSTLTIQRTQQEDSAVYLCASSFPGGLKGNTIYFGEGSWLTVV.